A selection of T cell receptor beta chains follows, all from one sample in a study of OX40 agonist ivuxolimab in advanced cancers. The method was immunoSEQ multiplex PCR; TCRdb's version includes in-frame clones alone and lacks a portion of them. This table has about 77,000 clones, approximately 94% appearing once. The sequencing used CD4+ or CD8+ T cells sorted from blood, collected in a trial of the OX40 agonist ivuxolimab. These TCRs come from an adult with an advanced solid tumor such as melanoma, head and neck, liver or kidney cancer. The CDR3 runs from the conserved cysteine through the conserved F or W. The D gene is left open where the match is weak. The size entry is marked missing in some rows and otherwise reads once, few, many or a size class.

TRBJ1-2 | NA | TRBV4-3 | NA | TGCGCCAGCAGCCAAGATAACAGGGACTATGGCTACACCTTC | CASSQDNRDYGYTF
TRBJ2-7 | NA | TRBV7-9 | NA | TGTGCCAGCAGCTCATACGTGAGCTGGGGGGCCTACGAGCAGTACTTC | CASSSYVSWGAYEQYF
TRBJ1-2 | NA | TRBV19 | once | TGTGCCAGTAGTCCCGAGGGGGGGCGGATCTATGGCTACACCTTC | CASSPEGGRIYGYTF
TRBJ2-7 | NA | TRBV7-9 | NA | TGTGCCAGCAGCTTAGGCTCCGACAGCAGCTCCTACGAGCAGTACTTC | CASSLGSDSSSYEQYF
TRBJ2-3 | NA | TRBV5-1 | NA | TGCGCCAGCAGCTGGCGACGGGATACGCAGTATTTT | CASSWRRDTQYF
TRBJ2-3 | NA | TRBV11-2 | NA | TGTGCCAGCAGCCACAGGGGACTCACAGATACGCAGTATTTT | CASSHRGLTDTQYF
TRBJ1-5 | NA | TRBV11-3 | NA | TGTGCCAGCAGCTTAGAAGCGGATCAGCCCCAGCATTTT | CASSLEADQPQHF
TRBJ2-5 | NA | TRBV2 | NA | TGTGCCAGCAGTGAAGAGCGCGAGACCCAGTACTTC | CASSEERETQYF
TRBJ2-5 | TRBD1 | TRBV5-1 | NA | TGCGCCAGCAGAACAGGACAGGGGGCGTGGGAGACCCAGTACTTC | CASRTGQGAWETQYF
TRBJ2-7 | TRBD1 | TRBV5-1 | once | TGCGCCAGCAGCGAGGACAGGGGAGTCTACGAGCAGTACTTC | CASSEDRGVYEQYF
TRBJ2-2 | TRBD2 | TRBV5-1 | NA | TGCGCCAGCAGCGGGACTAGCGCGTATACCGGGGAGCTGTTTTTT | CASSGTSAYTGELFF
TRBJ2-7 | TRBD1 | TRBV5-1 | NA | TGCGCCAGCAGCTTGGCAGGGGACAGAGCCTACGAGCAGTACTTC | CASSLAGDRAYEQYF
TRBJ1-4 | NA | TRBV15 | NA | TGTGCCACCAGCAGGGACAGTCCAAGGGGTGAAAAACTGTTTTTT | CATSRDSPRGEKLFF
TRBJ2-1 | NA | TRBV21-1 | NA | TGTGCCAGCAGCAGGACAGGTTCCTACAATGAGCAGTTCTTC | CASSRTGSYNEQFF
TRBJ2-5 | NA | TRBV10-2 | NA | TGCGCCAGCAGTTTGACAGGCTTGGAGACCCAGTACTTC | CASSLTGLETQYF
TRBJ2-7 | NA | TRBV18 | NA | TGTGCCAGCTCACCACCGATGGGGTACGAGCAGTACTTC | CASSPPMGYEQYF
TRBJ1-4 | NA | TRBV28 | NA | TGTGCCCACCGGCAGCGTGATGAAAAACTGTTTTTT | CAHRQRDEKLFF
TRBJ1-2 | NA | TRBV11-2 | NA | TGTGCCAGCAGCCCCCGCGGGACGGAAACAAACTATGGCTACACCTTC | CASSPRGTETNYGYTF
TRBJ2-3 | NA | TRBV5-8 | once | TGTGCCAGCAGCTTGGTGGCGGGGAGCACAGATACGCAGTATTTT | CASSLVAGSTDTQYF
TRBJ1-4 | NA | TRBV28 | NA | TGTGCCAGCAGTTTAAATGGAGAAAAACTGTTTTTT | CASSLNGEKLFF
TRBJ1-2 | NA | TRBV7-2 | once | TGTGCCAGCAGCTTAGCCCAATTGTCCCCCCAGCATGGCTACACCTTC | CASSLAQLSPQHGYTF
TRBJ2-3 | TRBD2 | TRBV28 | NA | TGTGCCAGCAGTCAGGGCGGCGCGGGAGGACAGAATACGCAGTATTTT | CASSQGGAGGQNTQYF
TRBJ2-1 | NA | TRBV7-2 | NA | TGTGCCAGCAGCCCAACTGGCGGGACCTACAATGAGCAGTTCTTC | CASSPTGGTYNEQFF
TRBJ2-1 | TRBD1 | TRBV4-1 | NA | TGCGCCAGCAGCCTAGGGACAGGGGGTAACAATGAGCAGTTCTTC | CASSLGTGGNNEQFF
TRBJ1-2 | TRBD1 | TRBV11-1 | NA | TGTGCCAGCAGCTTTGACAGGGGCCACAACTATGGCTACACCTTC | CASSFDRGHNYGYTF
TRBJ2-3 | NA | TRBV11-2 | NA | TGTGCCAGCAGCTTGGGGAGCGGGAGCACAGATACGCAGTATTTT | CASSLGSGSTDTQYF
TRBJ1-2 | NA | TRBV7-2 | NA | TGTGCCAGCAGCTTAGGCCGATCTGACTATGGCTACACCTTC | CASSLGRSDYGYTF
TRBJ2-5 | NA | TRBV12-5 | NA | TGTGCTAGTGGTTTGGACCTAGGAGTGACCCAGTACTTC | CASGLDLGVTQYF
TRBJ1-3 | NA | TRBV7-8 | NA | TGTGCCAGCAGCTTAGAAAGCAGGCCTGGAAACACCATATATTTT | CASSLESRPGNTIYF
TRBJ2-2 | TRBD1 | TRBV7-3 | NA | TGTGCCAGCAGCTTAACAGGGACAGGGAGGGGCGGGGAGCTGTTTTTT | CASSLTGTGRGGELFF
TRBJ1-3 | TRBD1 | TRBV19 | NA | TGTGCCAGTAGTTCTCTGACAGGGTTCTCTGGAAACACCATATATTTT | CASSSLTGFSGNTIYF
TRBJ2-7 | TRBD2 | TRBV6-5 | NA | TGTGCCAGCAGTTCCCCGCGGACTAGCGGGAGGTACGAGCAGTACTTC | CASSSPRTSGRYEQYF
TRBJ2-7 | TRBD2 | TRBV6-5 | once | TGTGCCAGCAGGAGCGGGAGGGCCTGGTACGAGCAGTACTTC | CASRSGRAWYEQYF
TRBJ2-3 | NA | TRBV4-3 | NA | TGCGCCAGCAGCCACGGACGCCGGGGGTCAGATACGCAGTATTTT | CASSHGRRGSDTQYF
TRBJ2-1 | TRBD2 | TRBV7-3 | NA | TGTGCCAGCAGCTTAATCGCGGGAGGGAATACCTACAATGAGCAGTTCTTC | CASSLIAGGNTYNEQFF
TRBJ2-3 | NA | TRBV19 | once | TGTGCCAGTAAGGTCCGGGGGAGCACAGATACGCAGTATTTT | CASKVRGSTDTQYF
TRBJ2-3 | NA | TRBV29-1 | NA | TGCAGCGTCGAACTATCGGGCACAGATACGCAGTATTTT | CSVELSGTDTQYF
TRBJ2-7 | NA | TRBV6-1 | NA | TGTGCCAGCACCCCGTTGGGCGGGATCTACGAGCAGTACTTC | CASTPLGGIYEQYF
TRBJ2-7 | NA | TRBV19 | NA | TGTGCCAGTAGTAGGCGACTAGGCGGCTACGAGCAGTACTTC | CASSRRLGGYEQYF
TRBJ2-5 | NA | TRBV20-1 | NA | TGCAGTCCCCCCTCTATAGAGACCCAGTACTTC | CSPPSIETQYF
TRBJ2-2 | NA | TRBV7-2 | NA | TGTGCCAGCAGCTTAGTACGGGGGTACGGGGAGCTGTTTTTT | CASSLVRGYGELFF
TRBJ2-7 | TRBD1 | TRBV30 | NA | TGTGCCTGGAGTGTGGAGACAGGGGGTTCCGAGCAGTACTTC | CAWSVETGGSEQYF
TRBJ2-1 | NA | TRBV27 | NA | TGTGCCAGCAGTCTCGAGGCCCTCTCTAACAATGAGCAGTTCTTC | CASSLEALSNNEQFF
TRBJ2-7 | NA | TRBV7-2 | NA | TGTGCCAGCAGCTTAGACGGGAGATCTTACGAGCAGTACTTC | CASSLDGRSYEQYF
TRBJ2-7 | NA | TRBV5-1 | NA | TGCGCCAGCAGCTTAGAAGGGTACTACGAGCAGTACTTC | CASSLEGYYEQYF
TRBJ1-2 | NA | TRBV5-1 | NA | TGCGCCAGCAGCTTTGACGGTCTTAACTATGGCTACACCTTC | CASSFDGLNYGYTF
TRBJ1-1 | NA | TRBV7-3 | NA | TGTGCCAGCAGCTCCAGCGGGAGGAACACTGAAGCTTTCTTT | CASSSSGRNTEAFF
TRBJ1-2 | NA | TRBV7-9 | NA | TGTGCCAGCAGCTTACCCCGGGCACAGGGAGGAGGTGGCTACACCTTC | CASSLPRAQGGGGYTF
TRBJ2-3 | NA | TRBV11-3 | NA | TGTGCCAGCAGCTTAGTGGATATGCAGTATTTT | CASSLVDMQYF
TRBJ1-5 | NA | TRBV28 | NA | TGTGCCAGCAGTTTATCATTGGGGAGTCTTCAGCCCCAGCATTTT | CASSLSLGSLQPQHF
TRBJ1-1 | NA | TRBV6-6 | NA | TGTGCCAGCAGCCGGGACCGGGGTGGAAGCACTGAAGCTTTCTTT | CASSRDRGGSTEAFF
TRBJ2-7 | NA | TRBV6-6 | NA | TGTGCCAGCAGTTTCGGACGGGACTACGAGCAGTACTTC | CASSFGRDYEQYF
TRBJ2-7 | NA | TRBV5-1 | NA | TGCGCCAGCAGCTTGAACAGGTTTTCCTACGAGCAGTACTTC | CASSLNRFSYEQYF
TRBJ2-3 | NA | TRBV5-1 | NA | TGCGCCAGCAGCTTGGCCGAGAGGGGCACAGATACGCAGTATTTT | CASSLAERGTDTQYF
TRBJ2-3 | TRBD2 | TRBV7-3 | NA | TGTGCCAGCAGCCCGCGGAGCGGGATTGGTGATACGCAGTATTTT | CASSPRSGIGDTQYF
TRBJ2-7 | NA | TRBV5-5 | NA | TGTGCCAGCATCGATAGGGGTAGGAACTACGAGCAGTACTTC | CASIDRGRNYEQYF
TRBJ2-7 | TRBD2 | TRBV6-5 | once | TGTGCCAGCAGTTACTCGCTAGCGGGCCAACCCTACGAGCAGTACTTC | CASSYSLAGQPYEQYF